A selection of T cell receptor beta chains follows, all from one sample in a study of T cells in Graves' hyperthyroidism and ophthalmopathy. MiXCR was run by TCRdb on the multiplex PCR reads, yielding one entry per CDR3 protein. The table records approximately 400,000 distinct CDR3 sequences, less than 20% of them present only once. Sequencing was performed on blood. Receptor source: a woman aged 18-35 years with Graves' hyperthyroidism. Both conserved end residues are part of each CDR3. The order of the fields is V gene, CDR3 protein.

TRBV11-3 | CASSPHQSTSGRATSYEQYF
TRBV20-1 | CSARDAASGRAGNEQFF
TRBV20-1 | CSARAGTGLVVYTF
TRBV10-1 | CASSEDPHSYEQYF
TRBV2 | CASGEGAQETQYF
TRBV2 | CASRPLPGTSTDTQYF
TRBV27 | CASSLLGAREGELFF
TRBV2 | CASSEGLGQGHEQYF
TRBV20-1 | CSASGDFSSYEQYF
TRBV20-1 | CSARDLRELNQPQHF
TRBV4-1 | CASSQETGGADTQYF
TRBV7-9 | CASSLTSGGAGNEQFF
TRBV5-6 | CASSLDGGGTDTQYF
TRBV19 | CASSPGTEDYEQYF
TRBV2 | CASSERRGHSKNIQYF
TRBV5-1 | CASRESDGDTQYF
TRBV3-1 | CASSRGSQGNTIYF
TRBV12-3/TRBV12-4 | CASSLVQVNTEAFF
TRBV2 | CASSLSQDTQYF
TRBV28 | CASTPLGSEYSPLHF
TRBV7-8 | CASSPRTGKSYEQYF
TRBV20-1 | CSAPWTGGGYGYTF
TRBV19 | CASALARQGVGAANEKLFF
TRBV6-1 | CASSEGQGLNEKLFF
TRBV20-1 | CSAREEPLPPQYF
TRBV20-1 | CSARGRDFNTDTQYF
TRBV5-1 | CASSLDRPDNSPLHF
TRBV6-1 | CASRPRLAGTYEQYF
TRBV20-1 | CSANLGAGVDDTQYF
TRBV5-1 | CASSLGGRAQLGYTF
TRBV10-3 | CATSTGPNSPLHF
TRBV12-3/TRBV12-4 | CASSYRANEQYF
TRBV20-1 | CSATGGRLEAFF
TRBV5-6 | CASSPTGTSVTYEQYF
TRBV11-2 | CASSLGATEDGYTF
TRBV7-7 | CASSLGDRADEKLFF
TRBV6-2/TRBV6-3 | CASSYSAPGQPRWETQYF
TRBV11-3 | CASSPGLAGEYTGELFF
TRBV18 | CASSPVTSPIPYEQYF
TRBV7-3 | CASSSMDPGSGNTIYF
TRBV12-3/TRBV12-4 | CASSLATGKGAQHF
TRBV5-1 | CASSLTTRVANEQFF
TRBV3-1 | CASSRTERGAYEQYF
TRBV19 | CATNQGTKRNTIYF
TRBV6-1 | CASAPGRQGDYGYTF
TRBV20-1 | CSAMDRAAGELFF
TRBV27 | CASSPDRVTGYTF
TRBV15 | CATSPYNRDRRVYEQFF
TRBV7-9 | CASSLAGRAPDEQYF
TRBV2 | CASTGTNQPQHF
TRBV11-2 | CASSLGSLEETQYF
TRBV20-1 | CSARLLERVYNEQFF